Shown below are 10 T cell receptor beta chains from a single sample sequenced in a study of blood T cell repertoires in COVID-19. Only in-frame clones appear in the TCRdb table, and some are missing; sequencing was by immunoSEQ multiplex PCR. Of more than 85,000 clones listed, over 75% are singletons. Sequencing was performed on peripheral blood. These receptors came from a woman aged 80 or over with acute or convalescent COVID-19.

The chain has TRBV4-3 and TRBJ2-1, with D perhaps matching TRBD2 (6 bases). CDR3 length equals 15 residues. Germline CDR1 is LGHNA and CDR2 is YSLEER. With 4 bases removed from V and 4 bases from J, the gap between germline ends came to 14 bases. CDR3 loop: CASSPSLGGYNEQFF. DNA of the CDR3: TGCGCCAGCAGCCCCTCCCTCGGGGGTTACAATGAGCAGTTCTTC.

This clone appeared a few times. The V gene is TRBV5-1, the J gene TRBJ2-7, with 12 positions matching TRBD1. The CDR3 has 14 residues. Germline-derived CDR1 and CDR2 are SGHRS and YFSETQ. Trimming at V came to 5 bases and at J to 6 bases, leaving 6 bases not matched to a gene. CDR3 bases: TGCGCCAGCAGACCCGGGACAGGGGGCAGCGAGCAGTACTTC. Translated, it gives CASRPGTGGSEQYF.

This chain joins TRBV29-1 and TRBJ1-2, with 9 bases fitting TRBD1. Germline V gene sequence: CDR1 SQVTM, CDR2 ANQGSEA. V lost 4 bases to trimming and J lost 3 bases; unmatched junction nucleotides: 6. This CDR3 has 14 amino acids. CDR3 DNA sequence: TGCAGCGTTGTACAGGGGGCCCTTGACTATGGCTACACCTTC. This translates into CSVVQGALDYGYTF.

The chain links TRBV29-1 to TRBJ2-7, with D unresolved. CDR1 and CDR2 from the germline V gene are SQVTM and ANQGSEA. V lost 1 base and J 3 bases, leaving 10 bases between the germline ends. The CDR3 consists of 13 residues. The CDR3 DNA is TGCAGCGTTGAAGGGTCAGTACACTACGAGCAGTACTTC. It yields the protein CSVEGSVHYEQYF.

This rearrangement joins TRBV27 to TRBJ2-2, with TRBD1 as a possible D gene (5 bases). V gave up 2 bases and J gave up 1 base, with 11 bases separating them. Germline V gene sequence: CDR1 MNHEY, CDR2 SMNVEV (reference sequence). The CDR3 length is 16 residues. For the CDR3, the DNA is TGTGCCAGCAGTTTAAGGGGCGAGGTGAACACCGGGGAGCTGTTTTTT. Translated: CASSLRGEVNTGELFF.

V usage is TRBV6-6 and J usage is TRBJ1-2; maybe TRBD1 (5 bases). Trimming shortened V by 6 bases and J by 4 bases, and 12 bases separated the two germline ends. The CDR3 covers 13 residues. CDR1 is MNHNY and CDR2 is SVGAGI in the germline V gene (reference sequence). The CDR3 spells CASSITGAYGYTF. For the CDR3, the DNA is TGTGCCAGCAGCATTACAGGAGCCTATGGCTACACCTTC.

The chain employs TRBV6-6 and TRBJ2-3; unclear D gene. Germline V gene data show CDR1 as MNHNY and CDR2 as SVGAGI (reference sequence). With 5 bases removed from V and 0 bases from J, the gap between germline ends came to 3 bases. The CDR3 spans 12 residues. The CDR3 nucleotides read TGTGCCAGCAGTCCTAGCACAGATACGCAGTATTTT. Amino acid sequence: CASSPSTDTQYF.

The J gene is TRBJ2-1, the V gene TRBV7-8, with D possibly being TRBD2 (6 bases). Looked up from germline, CDR1 is SGHVS and CDR2 is FQNEAQ. The CDR3 has 15 amino acids. Trimming removed 1 base at V and 5 bases at J, with 12 bases between. CDR3 in amino acids: CASSLVGGRNNEQFF. In DNA, the CDR3 is TGTGCCAGCAGCTTAGTGGGGGGAAGGAACAATGAGCAGTTCTTC.

The chain couples TRBV5-6 to TRBJ1-4; D ambiguous. The CDR3 covers 15 residues. Per the germline V gene, CDR1 is SGHDT and CDR2 is YYEEEE. Trimming removed 0 bases from V and 1 base from J, with 7 bases in between. CDR3 protein: CASSLARLTNEKLFF. The CDR3 DNA sequence: TGTGCCAGCAGCTTGGCCCGGTTAACTAATGAAAAACTGTTTTTT.

The V and J genes are TRBV7-9 and TRBJ1-2, with D possibly matching TRBD1 (5 bases). V dropped 5 bases and J dropped 1 base, with 8 bases sitting between them. The germline CDR1 and CDR2 sequences are SEHNR and FQNEAQ (reference sequence). The CDR3 consists of 13 residues. As DNA, the CDR3 is TGTGCCAGCAGCGACAGTGATAACTATGGCTACACCTTC. Translated, it gives CASSDSDNYGYTF.